This TCR beta chain is from a study of Graves' ophthalmopathy and Graves' hyperthyroidism. Concerning this clonotype: A much larger clone differs by one base, so this may be a read error. This likely comes from a read error, as the CDR3 has no conserved phenylalanine or tryptophan at its end.

The study amplified TCR beta CDR3 regions using RNA transcripts. A first-round RT-PCR used HTBI primers, followed by a second-round multiplex PCR. TCRdb reprocessed the multiplex PCR reads with MiXCR, giving one entry per CDR3 protein. The table lists some 750,000 distinct CDR3 sequences, roughly 41% of them singletons, with 40% to 55% in the top ten. V lost 2 bases, J lost 10 bases, and 5 bases lay in between. CDR3 length: 10 residues. The receptor was derived from an adult man with Graves' ophthalmopathy. The gene calls are TRBV12-3 or TRBV12-4 and TRBJ1-1; D gene unclear. The sample taken for sequencing was peripheral blood. The CDR3 DNA sequence: TGTGCCAGCAGTTTATCCACAGCTTTCCTT. Protein product: CASSLSTAFL.